These T cell receptor beta chains were read from a single sample in a study of T cell changes during pregnancy in multiple sclerosis. The method was immunoSEQ multiplex PCR; TCRdb's version includes in-frame clones alone and lacks a portion of them. Counted here are some 80,000 clones, approximately 95% occurring once; the ten biggest clones make up less than 0.15%. The sample was CD4+ T cells from peripheral blood mononuclear cells, taken after pregnancy. These receptors were collected from a female donor with multiple sclerosis, enrolled in a pregnancy study. Each CDR3 is given with its conserved first and last residue. Each record gives: J gene, clone size, D gene, V gene, CDR3 protein, CDR3 DNA. D genes are given only for firm matches. Size tells how often a clone was seen (once, few, many) or the class of an expanded clone, and some rows leave it out.

TRBJ2-1	-	-	TRBV12-2	CASRLAGTPGLAGYESEQFF	TGTGCAAGTCGCTTAGCGGGTACTCCGGGACTAGCGGGATACGAGAGTGAGCAGTTCTTC
TRBJ1-1	few	-	TRBV6-5	CASTPRWVGYTEAFF	TGTGCCAGCACTCCACGGTGGGTCGGGTACACTGAAGCTTTCTTT
TRBJ1-1	-	-	TRBV30	CAWSRTASNTEAFF	TGTGCCTGGAGTCGGACAGCCTCGAACACTGAAGCTTTCTTT
TRBJ1-5	once	-	TRBV6-1	CASSVYFTLTGNQPQHF	TGTGCCAGCAGTGTCTACTTCACCCTCACTGGCAATCAGCCCCAGCATTTT
TRBJ2-1	-	TRBD2	TRBV4-3	CASSQEASGSSPSYNEQFF	TGCGCCAGCAGCCAAGAGGCGAGCGGGAGCTCTCCTTCCTACAATGAGCAGTTCTTC
TRBJ2-1	-	-	TRBV5-1	CASSQAVGRVINRYNEQFF	TGCGCCAGCAGCCAAGCGGTCGGGCGGGTTATTAACCGATACAATGAGCAGTTCTTC
TRBJ1-2	-	TRBD1	TRBV6-1	CASSEVGTAYTF	TGTGCCAGCAGTGAGGTGGGGACAGCTTACACCTTC
TRBJ2-3	-	-	TRBV11-2	CASSLVLTGGLTDTQYF	TGTGCCAGCAGCTTAGTACTAACAGGAGGGTTAACAGATACGCAGTATTTT
TRBJ2-5	few	-	TRBV11-2	CASSLAHQAQETQYF	TGTGCCAGCAGCTTAGCTCACCAGGCCCAAGAGACCCAGTACTTC
TRBJ2-2	-	-	TRBV11-2	CASNDRDKNTGELFF	TGTGCCAGCAACGACCGGGACAAGAACACCGGGGAGCTGTTTTTT
TRBJ2-7	-	TRBD1	TRBV5-6	CASSYRARDSSYEQYF	TGTGCCAGCAGCTATCGAGCTCGGGACAGCTCCTACGAGCAGTACTTC
TRBJ2-4	-	TRBD2	TRBV6-1	CASSEALKVSGSNIQYF	TGTGCCAGCAGTGAAGCGCTTAAGGTTAGCGGGAGCAACATTCAGTACTTC
TRBJ1-3	-	TRBD1	TRBV5-4	CASSLDRGRMNTIYF	TGTGCCAGCAGCTTGGACAGGGGGCGAATGAACACCATATATTTT
TRBJ2-1	-	TRBD2	TRBV7-2	CASSLANSGRWLYNEQFF	TGTGCCAGCAGCTTAGCCAATAGCGGGAGGTGGTTGTACAATGAGCAGTTCTTC
TRBJ2-1	-	TRBD2	TRBV5-1	CASSFTSGEQFF	TGCGCCAGCAGCTTCACTAGCGGTGAGCAGTTCTTC
TRBJ2-1	once	TRBD1	TRBV10-3	CAIRLGTGDGNEQFF	TGTGCCATCCGGCTAGGGACAGGGGACGGGAATGAGCAGTTCTTC
TRBJ2-5	once	-	TRBV28	CASSTLGVTGVETQYF	TGTGCCAGCAGTACCCTGGGGGTGACGGGAGTGGAGACCCAGTACTTC
TRBJ2-1	-	-	TRBV12-5	CASGVGTGLYNEQFF	TGTGCTAGTGGTGTCGGGACTGGACTTTACAATGAGCAGTTCTTC
TRBJ1-4	-	-	TRBV28	CASSLYEKLFF	TGTGCCAGCAGCTTGTATGAAAAACTGTTTTTT
TRBJ2-1	-	TRBD2	TRBV5-6	CASSLATSGRSSYNEQFF	TGTGCCAGCAGCTTGGCGACTAGCGGGAGGAGCTCCTACAATGAGCAGTTCTTC